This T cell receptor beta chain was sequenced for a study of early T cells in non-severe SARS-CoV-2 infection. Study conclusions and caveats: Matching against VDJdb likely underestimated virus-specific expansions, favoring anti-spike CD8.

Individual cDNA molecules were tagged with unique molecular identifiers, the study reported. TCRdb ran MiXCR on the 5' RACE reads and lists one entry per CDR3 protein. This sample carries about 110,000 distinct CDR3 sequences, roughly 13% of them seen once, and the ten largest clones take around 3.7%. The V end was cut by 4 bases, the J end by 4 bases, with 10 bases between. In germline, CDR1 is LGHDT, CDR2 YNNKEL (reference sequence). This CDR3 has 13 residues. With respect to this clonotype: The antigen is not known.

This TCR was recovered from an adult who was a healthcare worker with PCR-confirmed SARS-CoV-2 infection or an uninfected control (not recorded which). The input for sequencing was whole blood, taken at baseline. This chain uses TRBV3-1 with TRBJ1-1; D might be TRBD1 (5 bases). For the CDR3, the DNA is TGTGCCAGCAGCCGGGGGGTTTCCACTGAAGCTTTCTTT. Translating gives CASSRGVSTEAFF.